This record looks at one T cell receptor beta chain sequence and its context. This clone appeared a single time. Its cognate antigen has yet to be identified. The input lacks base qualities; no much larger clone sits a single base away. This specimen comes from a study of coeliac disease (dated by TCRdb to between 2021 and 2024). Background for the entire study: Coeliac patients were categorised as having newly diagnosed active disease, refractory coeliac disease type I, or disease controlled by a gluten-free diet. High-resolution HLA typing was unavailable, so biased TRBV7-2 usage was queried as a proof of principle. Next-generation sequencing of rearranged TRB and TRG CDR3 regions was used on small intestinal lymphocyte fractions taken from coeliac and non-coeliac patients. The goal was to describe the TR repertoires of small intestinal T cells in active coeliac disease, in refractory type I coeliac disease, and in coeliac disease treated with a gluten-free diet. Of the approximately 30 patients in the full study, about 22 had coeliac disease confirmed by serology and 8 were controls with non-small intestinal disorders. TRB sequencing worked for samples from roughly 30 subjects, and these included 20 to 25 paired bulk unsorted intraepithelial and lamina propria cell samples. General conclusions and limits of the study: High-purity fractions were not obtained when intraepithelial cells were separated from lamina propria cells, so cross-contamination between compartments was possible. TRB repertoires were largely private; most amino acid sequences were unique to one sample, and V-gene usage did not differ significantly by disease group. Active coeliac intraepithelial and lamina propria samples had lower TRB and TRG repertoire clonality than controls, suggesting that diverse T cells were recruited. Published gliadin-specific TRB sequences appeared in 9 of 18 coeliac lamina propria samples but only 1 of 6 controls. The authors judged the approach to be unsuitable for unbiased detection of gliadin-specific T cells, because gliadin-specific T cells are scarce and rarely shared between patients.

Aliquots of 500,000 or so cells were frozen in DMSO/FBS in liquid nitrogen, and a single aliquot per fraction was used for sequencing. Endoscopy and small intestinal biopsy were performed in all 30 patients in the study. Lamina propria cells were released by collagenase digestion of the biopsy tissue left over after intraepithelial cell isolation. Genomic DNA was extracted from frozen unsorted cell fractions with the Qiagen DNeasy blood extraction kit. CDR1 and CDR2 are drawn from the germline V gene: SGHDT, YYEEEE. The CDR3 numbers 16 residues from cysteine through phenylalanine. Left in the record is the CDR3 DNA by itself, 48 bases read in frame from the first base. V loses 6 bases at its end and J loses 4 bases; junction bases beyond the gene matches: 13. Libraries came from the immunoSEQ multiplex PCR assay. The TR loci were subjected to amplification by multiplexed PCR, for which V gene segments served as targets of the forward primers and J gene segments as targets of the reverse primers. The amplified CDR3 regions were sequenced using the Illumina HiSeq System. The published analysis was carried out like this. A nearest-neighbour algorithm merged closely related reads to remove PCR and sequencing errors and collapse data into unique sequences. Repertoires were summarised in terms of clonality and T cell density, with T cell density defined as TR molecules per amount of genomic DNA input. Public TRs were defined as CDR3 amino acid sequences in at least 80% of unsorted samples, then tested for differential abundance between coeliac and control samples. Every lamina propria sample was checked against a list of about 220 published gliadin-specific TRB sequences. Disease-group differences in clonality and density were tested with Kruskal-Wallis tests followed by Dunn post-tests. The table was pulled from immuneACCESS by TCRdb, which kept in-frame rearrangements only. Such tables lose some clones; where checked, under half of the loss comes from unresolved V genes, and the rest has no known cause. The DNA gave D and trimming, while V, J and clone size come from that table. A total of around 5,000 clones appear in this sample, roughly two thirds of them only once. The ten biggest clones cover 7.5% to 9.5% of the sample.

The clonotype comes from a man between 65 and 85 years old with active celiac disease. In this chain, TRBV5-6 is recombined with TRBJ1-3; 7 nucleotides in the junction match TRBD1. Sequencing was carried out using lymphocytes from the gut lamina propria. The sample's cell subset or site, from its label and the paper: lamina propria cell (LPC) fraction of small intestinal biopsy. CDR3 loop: CASTELGQDRGNTIYF. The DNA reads TGTGCCAGCACAGAACTCGGACAGGATCGGGGAAACACCATATATTTT.